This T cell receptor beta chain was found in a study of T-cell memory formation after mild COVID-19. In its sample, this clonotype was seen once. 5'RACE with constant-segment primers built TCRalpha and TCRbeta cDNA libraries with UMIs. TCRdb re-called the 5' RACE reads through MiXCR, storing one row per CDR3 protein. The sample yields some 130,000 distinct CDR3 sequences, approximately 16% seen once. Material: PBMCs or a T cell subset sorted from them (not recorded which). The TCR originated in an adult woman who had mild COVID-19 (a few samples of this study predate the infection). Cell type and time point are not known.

CDR3 in amino acids: CASTTSLGLAMGTQYF. The DNA of the CDR3 is TGTGCCAGCACCACATCTCTGGGACTAGCCATGGGTACGCAGTATTTT. The chain carries TRBV27 and TRBJ2-3; 9 bases align to TRBD2. The CDR3 loop spans 16 amino acids. J was trimmed by 8 bases and V by 7 bases; bases with no gene match: 16. Germline values: CDR1 MNHEY, CDR2 SMNVEV (reference sequence).